The 30 T cell receptor beta chains below all came from one sample that was sequenced in a study of shared clonotypes between healthy human individuals. It was CD45RO-negative cells, positively selected for CCR7, that made up naive CD8 cells, with terminally differentiated effector memory CD45RA+ cells excluded. Measured with immunoSEQ multiplex PCR; TCRdb has only the in-frame clones, and not every one. The profile covers 2 million to 2.5 million clones, with 90% to 95% appearing a single time and 1.5% to 2% taken by the ten largest. The sequenced material came from naive CD8+ T cells from PBMCs. All receptors come from a young man in good health. Some clones in this sample may be carry-over from other donors' samples.

This chain joins TRBV28 and TRBJ2-1, with 7 bases identical to TRBD1. Germline V CDR1 and CDR2: MDHEN, SYDVKM. CDR3 size: 14 residues. Trimming at V came to 2 bases and at J to 7 bases, leaving 5 bases not matched to a gene. The DNA for the CDR3 is TGTGCCAGCAGTTTAGGCAGGGGGTGGAATGAGCAGTTCTTC. It encodes CASSLGRGWNEQFF.

The rearrangement links TRBV7-9 to TRBJ2-1, with 14 bases matching TRBD2. Germline CDR1 and CDR2: SEHNR and FQNEAQ (reference sequence). V lost 3 bases, J lost 9 bases, and 10 bases stayed unmatched. CDR3 length equals 17 residues. CDR3 DNA: TGTGCCAGCAGCTTCAAACCGGGACTAGCGGGAGAGGGTGAGCAGTTCTTC. The encoded protein is CASSFKPGLAGEGEQFF.

The genes are TRBV27 and TRBJ1-1; D is perhaps TRBD1 (5 bases). Trimming pared 4 bases from V and 11 bases from J, leaving 14 bases between. CDR1 and CDR2 (germline): MNHEY, SMNVEV (reference sequence). The CDR3 sequence is 12 residues long. The chain's CDR3 is CASSSALGDAFF. The CDR3 DNA follows: TGTGCCAGCAGTTCCGCCCTGGGGGATGCTTTCTTT.

The rearrangement joins TRBV7-8 to TRBJ1-2, with 10 bases lining up with TRBD1. V was clipped by 4 bases and J by 3 bases; unmatched bases: 5. CDR3 length: 15 amino acids. CDR1 is SGHVS and CDR2 is FQNEAQ in the germline V gene. CDR3 amino acids: CASSSRTGGYYGYTF. CDR3 coding DNA: TGTGCCAGCAGCTCCCGGACAGGGGGATACTATGGCTACACCTTC.

The V call is TRBV5-1, the J call TRBJ2-1; D remains unclear. The CDR3 has 14 residues. Germline V CDR1 and CDR2: SGHRS, YFSETQ. Deletions cut 4 bases from V and 5 bases from J, with 13 bases between. The CDR3, as DNA: TGCGCCAGCAGCCCCTTGGGCCAAAACAATGAGCAGTTCTTC. As protein: CASSPLGQNNEQFF.

This sequence joins TRBV5-1 and TRBJ2-1; no firm D call. The V gene lost 3 bases and the J gene lost 7 bases, with 8 bases spanning the gap. Germline-derived CDR1 and CDR2 are SGHRS and YFSETQ. The CDR3 spans 12 residues. In DNA form, the CDR3 reads TGCGCCAGCAGCTCCCATCGAAATGAGCAGTTCTTC. As protein: CASSSHRNEQFF.

This chain uses TRBV19 with TRBJ1-1, with TRBD1 as a possible D gene (5 bases). The CDR3 sequence is 14 residues long. The V gene's germline CDR1 is LNHDA and CDR2 SQIVND (reference sequence). V lost 7 bases, J lost 1 base, and 13 bases lay in between. The CDR3: CASKVGVPNTEAFF. In DNA, the CDR3 is TGTGCCAGTAAAGTAGGGGTCCCGAACACTGAAGCTTTCTTT.

This clone was observed a handful of times. The chain uses TRBV4-1 and TRBJ1-1; TRBD1 aligns across 10 bases. CDR3 size: 15 residues. Per the germline V gene, CDR1 is MGHRA and CDR2 is YSYEKL. V was pared by 5 bases and J by 4 bases, with 7 bases of the junction left unmatched. This CDR3 reads CASSKGQGEITEAFF. The CDR3 DNA reads as TGCGCCAGCAGCAAAGGACAGGGGGAAATCACTGAAGCTTTCTTT.

The chain couples TRBV6-1 to TRBJ2-1, with D possibly being TRBD2 (6 bases). This CDR3 is 16 amino acids long. The V and J ends lost 0 bases and 7 bases respectively, with 16 bases between them. CDR1 and CDR2 (germline): MNHNS, SASEGT. The CDR3 bases are TGTGCCAGCAGTGAAGCGTTGGGGCAGGGAGGAAATGAGCAGTTCTTC. Amino acid sequence: CASSEALGQGGNEQFF.

The gene calls are TRBV19 and TRBJ2-3, with D possibly being TRBD2 (5 bases). With 3 bases removed from V and 2 bases from J, the gap between germline ends came to 9 bases. Germline CDR1 is LNHDA and CDR2 is SQIVND (reference sequence). The CDR3 totals 14 residues. CDR3 DNA sequence: TGTGCCAGTAGTATTGACTACAACACAGATACGCAGTATTTT. This codes for CASSIDYNTDTQYF.

This clone was recorded once. The chain couples TRBV2 to TRBJ2-3, with a weak D call TRBD2 (6 bases). V shed 7 bases and J shed 6 bases, with 17 bases lying between them. CDR3 length: 14 residues. CDR1 and CDR2 from the germline V gene are SNHLY and FYNNEI. Here the CDR3 DNA reads TGTGCCAGCACGGAGGAGGGACGGTTGGATACGCAGTATTTT. As protein: CASTEEGRLDTQYF. Supplemented by reference TRBV2 and TRBJ2-3, the full variable domain reads EPEVTQTPSHQVTQMGQEVILRCVPISNHLYFYWYRQILGQKVEFLVSFYNNEISEKSEIFDDQFSVERPDGSNFTLKIRSTKLEDSAMYFCASTEEGRLDTQYFGPGTRLTVL.

This clone occurred once. The chain employs TRBV5-6 and TRBJ1-5; the D gene is possibly TRBD1 (6 bases). The germline V gene has CDR1 SGHDT and CDR2 YYEEEE. Trimming left V 0 bases short and J 0 bases short, with 10 bases between. This CDR3 is built from 16 residues. The CDR3 DNA follows: TGTGCCAGCAGCTTGGGAGGACAGAATAGCAATCAGCCCCAGCATTTT. This translates into CASSLGGQNSNQPQHF.

Concerning this clone itself: This sample includes further DNA sequences coding for the same CDR3. The chain recombines TRBV19 with TRBJ2-1; D gene ambiguous. The V end lost 0 bases, the J end lost 3 bases, and 9 bases lay between the germline ends. CDR3 length: 15 amino acids. The germline V gene encodes CDR1 LNHDA and CDR2 SQIVND (reference sequence). Written as DNA, the CDR3 is TGTGCCAGTAGTATAGATCGGGCTGGCTACAATGAGCAGTTCTTC. Protein product: CASSIDRAGYNEQFF.

This clone was observed a single time. The V and J genes are TRBV11-2 and TRBJ2-1; 10 bases fit TRBD1. V lost 6 bases, J lost 3 bases, and 5 bases stayed unmatched. There are 15 residues in the CDR3. CDR1 SGHAT and CDR2 FQNNGV come from the germline V gene. The CDR3, as DNA: TGTGCCAGCAGAGCCCGGGACAGGGGCTACAATGAGCAGTTCTTC. Translated, it gives CASRARDRGYNEQFF.

This chain connects TRBV11-1 to TRBJ2-2; D gene uncertain. V lost 5 bases, J lost 4 bases, and 5 bases lay in between. Per the germline V gene, CDR1 is SGHAT and CDR2 is FQDESV (reference sequence). CDR3 length equals 12 residues. The chain's CDR3 is CASSPGTGELFF. The CDR3 DNA follows: TGTGCCAGCAGCCCAGGCACCGGGGAGCTGTTTTTT. The full variable domain, its missing parts supplied by reference TRBV11-1 and TRBJ2-2, is EAEVAQSPRYKITEKSQAVAFWCDPISGHATLYWYRQILGQGPELLVQFQDESVVDDSQLPKDRFSAERLKGVDSTLKIQPAELGDSAMYLCASSPGTGELFFGEGSRLTVL.

This chain links TRBV15 with TRBJ1-1, with no clear D. Per germline, CDR1 LNHNV and CDR2 YYDKDF (reference sequence). This CDR3 is 14 amino acids long. Trimming stripped 0 bases from V and 1 base from J, with 6 bases between. The DNA for the CDR3 is TGTGCCACCAGCAGAGAGTTGGGGAACACTGAAGCTTTCTTT. This codes for CATSRELGNTEAFF.

DNA of the CDR3: TGTGCCAGCTCCTTGGAGCGGGAGGAGCAGTTCTTC. This codes for CASSLEREEQFF. The V and J genes are TRBV7-9 and TRBJ2-1; 8 bases line up with TRBD2. Looked up from germline, CDR1 is SEHNR and CDR2 is FQNEAQ (reference sequence). This CDR3 region has 12 residues. The V gene end was trimmed by 8 bases and the J gene end by 10 bases; junction bases not matched to a gene: 7. Full variable domain (missing parts from reference TRBV7-9 and TRBJ2-1): DTGVSQNPRHKITKRGQNVTFRCDPISEHNRLYWYRQTLGQGPEFLTYFQNEAQLEKSRLLSDRFSAERPKGSFSTLEIQRTEQGDSAMYLCASSLEREEQFFGPGTRLTVL.

The chain links TRBV7-6 to TRBJ2-5, with D maybe TRBD2 (6 bases). CDR3 length: 15 amino acids. CDR1 and CDR2 from the germline V gene are SGHVS and FNYEAQ. The ends were cut back, 6 bases at V and 3 bases at J, with 17 bases in the middle. DNA of the CDR3: TGTGCCAGCAGAGGAACCGCGGGACGGAAAGAGACCCAGTACTTC. As protein: CASRGTAGRKETQYF.

This chain uses TRBV5-1 with TRBJ2-1, with 9 nucleotides matching TRBD2. The CDR3 has 14 residues. V lost 6 bases to trimming and J lost 5 bases; unmatched junction nucleotides: 6. Germline V lookup: CDR1 SGHRS, CDR2 YFSETQ. For the CDR3, the DNA is TGCGCCAGCATTGGGGAGCGGGAGGACAATGAGCAGTTCTTC. Protein product: CASIGEREDNEQFF.

The DNA of the CDR3 is TGTGCCAGTAGTCGCAGGGGGAACTCTGGAAACACCATATATTTT. This translates into CASSRRGNSGNTIYF. The V and J genes are TRBV25-1 and TRBJ1-3, with 7 bases aligning to TRBD1. In germline, CDR1 is MGHDK, CDR2 SYGVNS. V was pared by 9 bases and J by 0 bases, with 8 bases of the junction left unmatched. The CDR3 spans 15 residues.

V usage is TRBV7-9 and J usage is TRBJ2-3, with D uncertain. Trimming removed 5 bases at V and 0 bases at J, with 9 bases between. This CDR3 is built from 14 residues. The V gene's germline CDR1 is SEHNR and CDR2 FQNEAQ (reference sequence). CDR3: CASSHPDSTDTQYF. CDR3 in DNA: TGTGCCAGCAGCCATCCGGACAGCACAGATACGCAGTATTTT.

V usage is TRBV27 and J usage is TRBJ1-1; D is unresolved. Trimming left V 3 bases short and J 5 bases short, with 10 bases between. Germline CDR1 reads MNHEY; CDR2 reads SMNVEV (reference sequence). The CDR3 contains 13 residues. The CDR3 nucleotides read TGTGCCAGCAGTTTCTCTGGACCGACTGAAGCTTTCTTT. Translated, it gives CASSFSGPTEAFF.

The V gene is TRBV19, the J gene TRBJ1-1; D perhaps matches TRBD1 (5 bases). Germline CDR1 is LNHDA and CDR2 is SQIVND (reference sequence). CDR3 length: 17 residues. The V gene lost 3 bases and the J gene lost 0 bases, with 17 bases spanning the gap. The CDR3 nucleotides read TGTGCCAGTAGTATGGGGCGACCGAAGAACATGAACACTGAAGCTTTCTTT. Protein: CASSMGRPKNMNTEAFF.

This rearrangement joins TRBV9 to TRBJ2-2, with TRBD2 identical over 7 bases. CDR1 is SGDLS and CDR2 is YYNGEE in the germline V gene. Trimming at V came to 0 bases and at J to 2 bases, leaving 7 bases not matched to a gene. The CDR3 has 17 amino acids. This CDR3 reads CASSVESGGRNTGELFF. The CDR3 coding sequence is TGTGCCAGCAGCGTAGAGTCGGGAGGCCGTAACACCGGGGAGCTGTTTTTT.

In the case of this clone: This sample includes further DNA sequences coding for the same CDR3. This sequence joins TRBV27 and TRBJ1-2; D is undetermined. Germline loops: CDR1 MNHEY, CDR2 SMNVEV (reference sequence). CDR3 length equals 14 residues. Trimming took 2 bases from V and 3 from J, leaving 10 bases between them. CDR3 nucleotides: TGTGCCAGCAGTTTAAGGGCGGGTGACTATGGCTACACCTTC. It specifies CASSLRAGDYGYTF.

The CDR3 DNA sequence: TGCAGCGTTCCCGGAGCGGGGACCTACAATGAGCAGTTCTTC. Encoded protein: CSVPGAGTYNEQFF. V is TRBV29-1 and J is TRBJ2-1; 7 nucleotides align to TRBD2. The germline V gene encodes CDR1 SQVTM and CDR2 ANQGSEA. Unmatched junction bases numbered 6, after V lost 5 bases and J lost 2 bases. The CDR3 runs to 14 residues.

This rearrangement joins TRBV15 to TRBJ2-2; no clear D gene. The V gene's germline CDR1 is LNHNV and CDR2 YYDKDF (reference sequence). V gave up 5 bases and J gave up 2 bases, with 15 bases separating them. There are 16 residues in the CDR3. The CDR3 is CATSVARAGNTGELFF. The CDR3 region has the DNA TGTGCCACCAGCGTAGCCCGGGCAGGTAACACCGGGGAGCTGTTTTTT.

This clone has just one count. This chain connects TRBV29-1 to TRBJ2-1; D unclear. Germline CDR1 and CDR2: SQVTM and ANQGSEA. Trimming took 4 bases from V and 3 from J, leaving 22 bases between them. The CDR3 runs 17 residues. CDR3 nucleotide sequence: TGCAGCGTTGGCCCCGCTTTGGGATCGACGGACTACAATGAGCAGTTCTTC. Residues: CSVGPALGSTDYNEQFF.

This clone was picked up many times. Other DNA sequences in this specimen translate into the identical CDR3. V gene TRBV9 combines with J gene TRBJ2-3; 11 bases line up with TRBD2. J lost 2 bases, V lost 3 bases, and 5 bases had no gene match. CDR3 length equals 16 residues. Per the germline V gene, CDR1 is SGDLS and CDR2 is YYNGEE. Here the CDR3 DNA reads TGTGCCAGCAGCGGGGGGACTAGCGGTCTCACAGATACGCAGTATTTT. It is translated as CASSGGTSGLTDTQYF.

The chain employs TRBV14 and TRBJ2-5; TRBD2 aligns across 9 bases. The length of the CDR3 is 15 residues. V gave up 4 bases and J gave up 5 bases; unmatched junction bases: 8. Germline assignment: CDR1 SGHDN and CDR2 FVKESK. The CDR3 DNA reads TGTGCCAGCAGCCGACGGCGGGAGGGCCGGGAGACCCAGTACTTC. The encoded protein is CASSRRREGRETQYF.